This TCR beta chain is drawn from a study of response to subunit inactivated influenza vaccine. As concerns this clonotype: Its antigen is unknown.

TCRdb called the RT-PCR reads again in MiXCR, with one record for every CDR3 protein. The repertoire holds 500,000 to 750,000 distinct CDR3 sequences, with 14% as singletons. Overall study findings and caveats: Few additional T cells are recruited per seasonal influenza vaccination, authors suggested.

The V and J ends lost 1 base and 1 base, in that order; junction bases with no gene match: 1. The V gene's germline CDR1 is GTSNPN and CDR2 SVGIG (reference sequence). The CDR3 contains 15 residues. The receptor was isolated from a man between 50 and 59 years old who received an inactivated influenza vaccine. Sequences were derived from PBMCs from blood, sampled 11 to 12 days after vaccination. This chain joins TRBV30 and TRBJ2-4; 10 nucleotides line up with TRBD2. CDR3 bases: TGTGCCTGGAGTGCTAGCGGGGGTGCCAAAAACATTCAGTACTTC. This encodes CAWSASGGAKNIQYF.